Detailed here is one T cell receptor beta chain. This record comes from a study of CD8 T cells in Susac syndrome. CDR3 length equals 14 residues. Trimming took 4 bases from V and 6 from J; bases not matched to a gene: 8. The V gene's germline CDR1 is GTSNPN and CDR2 SVGIG (reference sequence). Reverse transcription of roughly 0.5 to 1 ug RNA was carried out with random hexamers. TCRdb processed the immunoSEQ multiplex PCR reads anew with MiXCR; each CDR3 protein has one entry. Of about 130,000 distinct CDR3 sequences in the sample, more than 90% were seen once. The chain combines TRBV30 with TRBJ2-3; 9 positions agree with TRBD2. The sequencing input was CD4+ T cells from PBMCs. This receptor was obtained from a human donor in good health. CDR3 in DNA: TGTGCCTGGAACTCTGGACTAGCGTCTGATACGCAGTATTTT. Amino acids: CAWNSGLASDTQYF.